Listed below are T cell receptor beta chains from one sample, sequenced in a study of read filtering for tumor transcriptome and immune sequencing. TCRdb reprocessed the reads via MiXCR and lists one record per CDR3 protein. In the table there are roughly 130,000 distinct CDR3 sequences, over 10% of which are singletons. The source material was a population of CD138-negative cells sorted from bone marrow. The receptors here all came from a donor at least 40 years old with multiple myeloma. Each CDR3 is given with its conserved first and last residue. A D gene is named only where the DNA matches it firmly. For some rows the clone size is stated as once, few or many, or as a class when expanded; others skip it.

.	TRBV11-2	.	TRBJ2-6	CASSLARAGANVLTF	TGTGCCAGCAGCTTAGCCAGGGCTGGGGCCAACGTCCTGACTTTC
many	TRBV4-1	TRBD2	TRBJ2-1	CASSQDPGTRMVEQFF	TGCGCCAGCAGCCAAGATCCCGGGACTAGGATGGTTGAGCAGTTCTTC
many	TRBV2	.	TRBJ2-3	CASSERTDTQYF	TGTGCCAGCAGTGAAAGAACAGATACGCAGTATTTT
many	TRBV4-2	.	TRBJ2-1	CASSQARESTGNEQFF	TGTGCCAGCAGCCAAGCACGGGAGAGTACTGGGAATGAGCAGTTCTTC
.	TRBV5-6	TRBD1	TRBJ2-1	CASSPWTGTHEQFF	TGTGCCAGCAGCCCCTGGACAGGGACCCATGAGCAGTTCTTC
many	TRBV4-2	TRBD1	TRBJ1-2	CASSQGQGIEDYGYTF	TGTGCCAGCAGCCAAGGACAGGGGATTGAAGACTATGGCTACACCTTC
few	TRBV28	.	TRBJ1-5	CASSFGRRSNQPQHF	TGTGCCAGCAGTTTTGGACGGCGTAGCAATCAGCCCCAGCATTTT
many	TRBV29-1	.	TRBJ2-5	CSVVLSSKETQYF	TGCAGCGTTGTTCTGTCCTCAAAAGAGACCCAGTACTTC
many	TRBV5-1	TRBD1	TRBJ2-6	CASSLMTRGRSGANVLTF	TGCGCCAGCAGCTTAATGACCAGGGGGCGATCTGGGGCCAACGTCCTGACTTTC
many	TRBV3-1	.	TRBJ2-5	CASSQLGSETQYF	TGTGCCAGCAGCCAACTGGGGAGCGAGACCCAGTACTTC
many	TRBV12-3/TRBV12-4	.	TRBJ2-5	CASSFQGETQYF	TGTGCCAGCAGTTTCCAGGGAGAGACCCAGTACTTC
many	TRBV5-1	TRBD1	TRBJ1-4	CATRTGPATNEKLFF	TGCGCCACCCGGACAGGGCCGGCAACTAATGAAAAACTGTTTTTT
many	TRBV5-4	.	TRBJ1-2	CASSPSPGRINYGYTF	TGTGCCAGCAGCCCTTCCCCGGGACGGATTAACTATGGCTACACCTTC
many	TRBV20-1	.	TRBJ2-2	CSARAQKEWGELFF	TGCAGTGCTAGAGCGCAGAAGGAGTGGGGGGAGCTGTTTTTT
many	TRBV20-1	TRBD2	TRBJ2-3	CSAKKPGLAGPSTDTQYF	TGCAGTGCCAAAAAACCGGGACTAGCGGGCCCTAGCACAGATACGCAGTATTTT
few	TRBV7-8	.	TRBJ2-4	CASSLAENIQYF	TGTGCCAGCAGCTTAGCGGAAAACATTCAGTACTTC
many	TRBV20-1	TRBD1	TRBJ1-5	CSAARQGDQPQHF	TGCAGTGCTGCAAGACAGGGGGATCAGCCCCAGCATTTT
few	TRBV5-1	.	TRBJ2-5	CASSKSGTGETQYF	TGCGCCAGCAGTAAAAGCGGGACAGGAGAGACCCAGTACTTC
many	TRBV12-3/TRBV12-4	TRBD1	TRBJ2-1	CASRRTGRVDEQFF	TGTGCCAGCAGGAGGACAGGGCGAGTCGATGAGCAGTTCTTC
many	TRBV18	TRBD1	TRBJ1-2	CASSPRQGQDGYTF	TGTGCCAGCTCACCAAGACAGGGTCAGGATGGCTACACCTTC
many	TRBV5-6	TRBD1	TRBJ2-5	CASSSPGTDTLSQYF	TGTGCCAGCAGTTCACCCGGGACAGACACATTGTCCCAGTACTTC
many	TRBV7-2	.	TRBJ1-1	CASSTLTGLQRAFF	TGTGCCAGCAGCACCCTCACAGGGCTTCAGAGGGCTTTCTTT
many	TRBV29-1	TRBD1	TRBJ1-4	CSGQDRGRDEKLFF	TGCAGCGGTCAAGACAGGGGGCGCGATGAAAAACTGTTTTTT
many	TRBV27	.	TRBJ1-1	CASSADRDTEAFF	TGTGCCAGCAGTGCTGACAGAGACACTGAAGCTTTCTTT
.	TRBV24-1	TRBD2	TRBJ2-1	CATSGFTSGKAGNGQFF	TGTGCCACCAGTGGTTTCACTAGCGGGAAGGCCGGGAATGGGCAGTTCTTC
.	TRBV5-1	.	TRBJ2-5	CASRSGWDQETQYF	TGCGCCAGCAGATCGGGCTGGGATCAAGAGACCCAGTACTTC
.	TRBV28	TRBD2	TRBJ2-1	CASSPSGGLNEQFF	TGTGCCAGCAGCCCTAGCGGGGGGCTCAATGAGCAGTTCTTC
many	TRBV20-1	TRBD1	TRBJ2-7	CSARPDRDEQYF	TGCAGTGCTAGACCCGACAGGGACGAGCAGTACTTC
many	TRBV20-1	TRBD1	TRBJ1-4	CSARPGTGDNEKLFF	TGCAGTGCTAGACCAGGGACAGGGGATAATGAAAAACTGTTTTTT
.	TRBV29-1	TRBD2	TRBJ2-5	CSVGREGLIETQYF	TGCAGCGTTGGGCGGGAGGGCCTTATTGAGACCCAGTACTTC
.	TRBV5-1	TRBD2	TRBJ2-7	CASSSTSGVYEQYF	TGCGCCAGCAGCTCGACTAGCGGAGTCTACGAGCAGTACTTC
many	TRBV7-3	TRBD2	TRBJ2-5	CASSAGLAAKETQYF	TGTGCCAGCAGCGCTGGGCTAGCGGCAAAAGAGACCCAGTACTTC
few	TRBV7-2	.	TRBJ1-6	CASSSRAGGSSYNSPLHF	TGTGCCAGCAGCTCCCGGGCAGGAGGAAGCTCCTATAATTCACCCCTCCACTTT
many	TRBV6-5	.	TRBJ2-7	CASSPTLGRGSYEQYF	TGTGCCAGCAGCCCCACCCTTGGTAGGGGATCCTACGAGCAGTACTTC
many	TRBV29-1	.	TRBJ2-2	CSVRTVNTGELFF	TGCAGCGTAAGGACTGTGAACACCGGGGAGCTGTTTTTT
many	TRBV7-3	TRBD1	TRBJ2-3	CASSLNSGQGTDTQYF	TGTGCCAGCAGCTTAAATTCGGGACAGGGCACAGATACGCAGTATTTT
.	TRBV27	.	TRBJ2-6	CASRRLSSGANVLTF	TGTGCCAGTCGTAGGCTCTCCTCTGGGGCCAACGTCCTGACTTTC
.	TRBV7-8	.	TRBJ2-7	CASSHPWRHPSYEQYF	TGTGCCAGCAGCCATCCCTGGCGACACCCCTCCTACGAGCAGTACTTC
few	TRBV12-3/TRBV12-4	TRBD1	TRBJ2-6	CASSPGTVSGANVLTF	TGTGCCAGCAGTCCCGGGACAGTCTCTGGGGCCAACGTCCTGACTTTC
many	TRBV30	.	TRBJ1-5	CAWTLRGEQPQHF	TGTGCCTGGACCCTGAGGGGGGAGCAGCCCCAGCATTTT